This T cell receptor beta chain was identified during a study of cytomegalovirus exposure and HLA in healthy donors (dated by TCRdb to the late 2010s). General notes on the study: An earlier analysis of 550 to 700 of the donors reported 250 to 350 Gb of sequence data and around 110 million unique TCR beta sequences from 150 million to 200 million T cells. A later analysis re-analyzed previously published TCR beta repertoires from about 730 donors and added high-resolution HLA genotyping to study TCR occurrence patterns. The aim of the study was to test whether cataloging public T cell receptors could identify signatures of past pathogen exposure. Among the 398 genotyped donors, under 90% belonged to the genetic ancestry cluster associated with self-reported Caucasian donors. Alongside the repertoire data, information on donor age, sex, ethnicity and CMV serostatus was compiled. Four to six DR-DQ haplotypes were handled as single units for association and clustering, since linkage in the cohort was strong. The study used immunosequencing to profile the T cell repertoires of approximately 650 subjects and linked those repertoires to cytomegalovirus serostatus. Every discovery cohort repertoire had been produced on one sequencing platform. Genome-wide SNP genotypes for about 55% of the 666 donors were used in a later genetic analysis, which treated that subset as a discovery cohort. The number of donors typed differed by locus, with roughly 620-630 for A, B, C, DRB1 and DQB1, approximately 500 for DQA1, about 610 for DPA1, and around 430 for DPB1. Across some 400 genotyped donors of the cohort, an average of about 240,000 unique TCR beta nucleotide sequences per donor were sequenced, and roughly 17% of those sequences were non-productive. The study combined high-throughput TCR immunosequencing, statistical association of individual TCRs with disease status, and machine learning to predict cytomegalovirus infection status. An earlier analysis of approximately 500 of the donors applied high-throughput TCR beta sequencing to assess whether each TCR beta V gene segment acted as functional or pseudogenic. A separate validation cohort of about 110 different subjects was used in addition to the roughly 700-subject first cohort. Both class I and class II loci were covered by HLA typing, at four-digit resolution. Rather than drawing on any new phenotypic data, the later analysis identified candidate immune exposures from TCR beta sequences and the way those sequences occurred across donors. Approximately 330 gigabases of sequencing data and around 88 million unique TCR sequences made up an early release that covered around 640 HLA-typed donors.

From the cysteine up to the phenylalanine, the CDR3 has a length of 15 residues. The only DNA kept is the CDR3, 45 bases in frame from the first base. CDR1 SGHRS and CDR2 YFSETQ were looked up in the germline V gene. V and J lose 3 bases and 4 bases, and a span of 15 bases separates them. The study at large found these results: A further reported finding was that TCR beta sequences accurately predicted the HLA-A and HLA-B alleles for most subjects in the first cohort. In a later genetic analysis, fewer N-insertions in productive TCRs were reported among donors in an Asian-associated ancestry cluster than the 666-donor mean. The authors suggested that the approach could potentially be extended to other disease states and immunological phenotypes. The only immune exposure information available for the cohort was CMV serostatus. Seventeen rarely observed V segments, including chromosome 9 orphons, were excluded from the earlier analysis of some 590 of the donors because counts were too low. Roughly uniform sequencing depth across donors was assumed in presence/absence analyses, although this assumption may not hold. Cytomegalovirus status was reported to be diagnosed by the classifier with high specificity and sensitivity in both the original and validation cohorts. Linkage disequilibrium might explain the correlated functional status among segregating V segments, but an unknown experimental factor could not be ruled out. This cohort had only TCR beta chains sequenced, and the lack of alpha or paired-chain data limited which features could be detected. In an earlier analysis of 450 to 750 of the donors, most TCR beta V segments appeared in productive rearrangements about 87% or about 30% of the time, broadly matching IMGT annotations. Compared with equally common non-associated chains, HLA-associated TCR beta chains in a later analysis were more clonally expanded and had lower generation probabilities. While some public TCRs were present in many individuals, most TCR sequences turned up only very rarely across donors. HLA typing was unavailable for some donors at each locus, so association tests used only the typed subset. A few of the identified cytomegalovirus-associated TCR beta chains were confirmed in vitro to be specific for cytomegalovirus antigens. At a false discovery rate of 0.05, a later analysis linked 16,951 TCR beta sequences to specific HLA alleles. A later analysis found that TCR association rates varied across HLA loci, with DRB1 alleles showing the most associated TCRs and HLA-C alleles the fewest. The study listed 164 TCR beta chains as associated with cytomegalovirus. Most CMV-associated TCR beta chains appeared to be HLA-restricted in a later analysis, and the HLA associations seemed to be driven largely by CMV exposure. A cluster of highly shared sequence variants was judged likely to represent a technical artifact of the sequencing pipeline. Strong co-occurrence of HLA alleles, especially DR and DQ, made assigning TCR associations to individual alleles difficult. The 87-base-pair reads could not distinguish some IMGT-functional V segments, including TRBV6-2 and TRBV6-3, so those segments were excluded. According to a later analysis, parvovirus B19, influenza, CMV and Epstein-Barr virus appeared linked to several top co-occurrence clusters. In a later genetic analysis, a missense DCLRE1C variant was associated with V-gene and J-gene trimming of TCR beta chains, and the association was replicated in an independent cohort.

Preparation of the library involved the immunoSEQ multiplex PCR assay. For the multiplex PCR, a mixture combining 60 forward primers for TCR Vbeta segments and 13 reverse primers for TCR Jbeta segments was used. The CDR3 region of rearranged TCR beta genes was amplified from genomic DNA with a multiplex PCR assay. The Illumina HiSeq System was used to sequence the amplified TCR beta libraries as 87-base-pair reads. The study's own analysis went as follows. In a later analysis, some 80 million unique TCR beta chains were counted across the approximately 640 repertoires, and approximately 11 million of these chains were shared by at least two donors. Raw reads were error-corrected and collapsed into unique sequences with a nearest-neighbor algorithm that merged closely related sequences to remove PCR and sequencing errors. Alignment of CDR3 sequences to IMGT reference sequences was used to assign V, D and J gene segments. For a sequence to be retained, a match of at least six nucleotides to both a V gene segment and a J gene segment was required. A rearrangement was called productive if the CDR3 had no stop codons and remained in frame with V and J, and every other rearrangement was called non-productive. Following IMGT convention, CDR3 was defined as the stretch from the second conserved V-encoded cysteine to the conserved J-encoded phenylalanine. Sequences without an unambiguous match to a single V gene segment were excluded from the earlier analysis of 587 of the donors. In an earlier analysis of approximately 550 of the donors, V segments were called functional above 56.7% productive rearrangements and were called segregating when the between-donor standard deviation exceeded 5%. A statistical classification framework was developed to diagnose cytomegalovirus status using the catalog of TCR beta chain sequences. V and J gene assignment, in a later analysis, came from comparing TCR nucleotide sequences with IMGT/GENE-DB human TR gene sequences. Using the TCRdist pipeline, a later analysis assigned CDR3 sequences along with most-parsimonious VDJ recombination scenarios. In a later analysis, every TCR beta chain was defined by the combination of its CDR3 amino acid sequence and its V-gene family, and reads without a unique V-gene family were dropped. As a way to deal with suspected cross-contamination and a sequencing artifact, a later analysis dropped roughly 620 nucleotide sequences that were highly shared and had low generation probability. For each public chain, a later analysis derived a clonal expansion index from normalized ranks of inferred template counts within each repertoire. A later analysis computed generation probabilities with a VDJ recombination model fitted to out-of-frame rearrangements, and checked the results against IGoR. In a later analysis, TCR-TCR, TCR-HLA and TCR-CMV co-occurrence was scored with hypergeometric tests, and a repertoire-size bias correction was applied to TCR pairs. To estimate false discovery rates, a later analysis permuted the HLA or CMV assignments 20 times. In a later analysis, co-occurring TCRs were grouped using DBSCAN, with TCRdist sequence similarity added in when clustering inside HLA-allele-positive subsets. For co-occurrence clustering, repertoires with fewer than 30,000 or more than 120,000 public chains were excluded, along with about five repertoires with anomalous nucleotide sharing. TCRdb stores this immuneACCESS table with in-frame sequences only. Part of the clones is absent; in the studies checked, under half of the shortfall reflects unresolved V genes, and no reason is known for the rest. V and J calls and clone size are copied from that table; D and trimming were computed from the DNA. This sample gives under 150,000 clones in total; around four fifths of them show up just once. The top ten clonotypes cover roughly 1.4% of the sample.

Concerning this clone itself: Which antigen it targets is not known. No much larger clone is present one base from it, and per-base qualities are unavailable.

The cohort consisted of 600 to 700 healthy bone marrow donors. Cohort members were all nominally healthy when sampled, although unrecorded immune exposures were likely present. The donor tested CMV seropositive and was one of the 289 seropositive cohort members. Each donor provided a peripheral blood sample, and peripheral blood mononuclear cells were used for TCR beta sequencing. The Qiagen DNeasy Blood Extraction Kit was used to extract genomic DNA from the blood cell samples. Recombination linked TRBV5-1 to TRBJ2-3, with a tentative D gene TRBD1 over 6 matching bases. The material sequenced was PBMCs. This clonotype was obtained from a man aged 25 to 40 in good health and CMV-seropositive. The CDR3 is CASSSQGIEADTQYF. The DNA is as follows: TGCGCCAGCAGCTCCCAGGGGATAGAGGCAGATACGCAGTATTTT.